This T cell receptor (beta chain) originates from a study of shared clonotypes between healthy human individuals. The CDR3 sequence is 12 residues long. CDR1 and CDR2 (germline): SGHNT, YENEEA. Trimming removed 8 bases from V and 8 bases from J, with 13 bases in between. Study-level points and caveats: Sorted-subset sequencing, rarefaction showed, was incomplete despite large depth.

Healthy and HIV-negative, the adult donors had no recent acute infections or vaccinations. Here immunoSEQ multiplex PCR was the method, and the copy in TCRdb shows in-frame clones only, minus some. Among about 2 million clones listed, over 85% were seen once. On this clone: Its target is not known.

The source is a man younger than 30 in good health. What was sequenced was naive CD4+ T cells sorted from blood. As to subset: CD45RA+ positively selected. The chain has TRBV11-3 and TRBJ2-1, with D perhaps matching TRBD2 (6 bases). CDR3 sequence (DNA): TGTGCCAGCGGGAGGTCTAGCGATGAGCAGTTCTTC. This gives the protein CASGRSSDEQFF.